This T cell receptor beta chain was observed in a study of cytomegalovirus exposure and HLA in healthy donors. On the study more broadly: Some 91 million unique TCRs from HLA-typed donors were held in an early release of data.

V trimming: 3 bases; J trimming: 5 bases; junction bases outside the gene matches: 7. The CDR3 is made up of 17 amino acids. Germline V gives CDR1 GTSNPN, CDR2 SVGIG (reference sequence). The PCR employed 60 Vbeta primers together with 13 Jbeta primers. Libraries were prepared by immunoSEQ multiplex PCR; TCRdb keeps only in-frame clonotypes and omits some of them. The sample includes some 110,000 clones, over 60% seen only once; the top ten take about 2.2%. The rearrangement links TRBV30 to TRBJ2-2; 15 nucleotides line up with TRBD2. This clonotype originated in a woman aged 30 to 39 in good health and CMV-seronegative. Sequencing was done on a sample of PBMCs. The CDR3 region has the DNA TGTGCCTGGAGCGGTCGGACTAGCGGGAGGGGAACCGGGGAGCTGTTTTTT. As protein: CAWSGRTSGRGTGELFF.